Below are 10 T cell receptor beta chains sequenced from a single sample in a study of PD-1 blockade in classical Hodgkin lymphoma. TCRdb keeps only in-frame clones here, not all; method: immunoSEQ multiplex PCR. The sample shows roughly 90,000 clones, over 80% of them seen only once. The time point here: cycle 4 day 1 (C4D1), after 5 to 7 weeks of nivolumab. All patients experienced relapse after autologous stem cell transplantation, and brentuximab vedotin exposure was variable. Source: peripheral blood mononuclear cells (PBMCs), taken before the fourth cycle of nivolumab. The receptors were gathered from a human donor with classical Hodgkin lymphoma.

This chain uses TRBV7-9 with TRBJ2-7; a possible D gene is TRBD1 (6 bases). CDR1 is SEHNR, CDR2 FQNEAQ, per germline (reference sequence). V lost 5 bases and J lost 1, with 9 bases in between. The CDR3 totals 13 residues. The CDR3 region is CASSQDSSYEQYF. The CDR3 nucleotides are TGTGCCAGCAGCCAGGACAGTTCCTACGAGCAGTACTTC. Full variable domain (missing parts from reference TRBV7-9 and TRBJ2-7): DTGVSQNPRHKITKRGQNVTFRCDPISEHNRLYWYRQTLGQGPEFLTYFQNEAQLEKSRLLSDRFSAERPKGSFSTLEIQRTEQGDSAMYLCASSQDSSYEQYFGPGTRLTVT.

The V and J genes are TRBV10-3 and TRBJ1-4; 8 nucleotides line up with TRBD1. Germline loops: CDR1 ENHRY, CDR2 SYGVKD. The CDR3 covers 13 residues. The CDR3 DNA sequence: TGTGCTATGACAGGGGCTCTTGGGGAAAAACTGTTTTTT. This encodes CAMTGALGEKLFF.

The J gene is TRBJ2-7, the V gene TRBV23-1, with TRBD2 as a possible D gene (6 bases). TRBV23-1 is an open reading frame, and its role is uncertain. The CDR3 runs 18 residues. Trimming stripped 0 bases from V and 4 bases from J, with 22 bases between. The CDR3 sequence: CASSQSKGTGVLGYEQYF. The CDR3 DNA is TGCGCCAGCAGTCAATCAAAGGGGACGGGGGTATTAGGATACGAGCAGTACTTC.

The chain uses TRBV10-3 and TRBJ2-2; D gene unclear. Germline assignment: CDR1 ENHRY and CDR2 SYGVKD. CDR3 length equals 14 residues. V was cut by 0 bases and J by 7 bases, with 9 bases left in between. The CDR3 region has the DNA TGTGCCATCAGTGAGTCGCGAGGCGGCGGGGAGCTGTTTTTT. Translated, it gives CAISESRGGGELFF.

The chain recombines TRBV7-2 with TRBJ2-2; 9 bases match TRBD2. With 2 bases clipped from V and 3 bases from J, the junction kept 10 bases outside the gene matches. Germline V gives CDR1 SGHTA, CDR2 FQGNSA. The CDR3 sequence is 18 residues long. For the CDR3, the DNA is TGTGCCAGCAGCTTACTCGGTAGCGGGAGAGGGTACACCGGGGAGCTGTTTTTT. Translated: CASSLLGSGRGYTGELFF.

V and J are TRBV30 and TRBJ1-1; 8 positions agree with TRBD1. V dropped 4 bases and J dropped 1; count of bases not matched to a gene: 8. The CDR3 length is 15 residues. Germline CDR1 GTSNPN, CDR2 SVGIG (reference sequence). The CDR3 protein is CAWNPGGAGNTEAFF. In DNA form, the CDR3 reads TGTGCCTGGAACCCAGGGGGCGCGGGGAACACTGAAGCTTTCTTT.

The rearrangement joins TRBV25-1 to TRBJ2-3; TRBD2 aligns across 8 bases. Germline assignment: CDR1 MGHDK and CDR2 SYGVNS. The V and J ends lost 6 bases and 0 bases, in that order; junction bases with no gene match: 2. The length of the CDR3 is 14 residues. The CDR3 DNA follows: TGTGCCAGCAGGGCTAGCGGGAGCACAGATACGCAGTATTTT. Protein sequence: CASRASGSTDTQYF.

V and J are TRBV30 and TRBJ2-3, with 10 bases aligning to TRBD2. J was trimmed by 3 bases and V by 1 base; bases with no gene match: 7. The length of the CDR3 is 16 residues. Germline V CDR1 and CDR2: GTSNPN, SVGIG (reference sequence). CDR3 DNA sequence: TGTGCCTGGAGTGGGTTATCTAGCGGGAGTACAGATACGCAGTATTTT. It yields the protein CAWSGLSSGSTDTQYF. Supplemented by reference TRBV30 and TRBJ2-3, the full variable domain reads SQTIHQWPATLVQPVGSPLSLECTVEGTSNPNLYWYRQAAGRGLQLLFYSVGIGQISSEVPQNLSASRPQDRQFILSSKKLLLSDSGFYLCAWSGLSSGSTDTQYFGPGTRLTVL.

J is TRBJ2-1 and V is TRBV11-3; D ambiguous. Trimming removed 4 bases from V and 15 bases from J, with 16 bases in between. CDR1 and CDR2 (germline): SGHNT, YENEEA. This CDR3 is built from 12 residues. This CDR3 reads CASSSEDGLVFF. The CDR3 DNA reads TGTGCCAGCAGCTCAGAAGACGGGCTGGTGTTCTTC.

This clone has a handful of counts. The chain links TRBV10-3 to TRBJ1-1, with D perhaps TRBD1 (5 bases). The V end was cut by 2 bases, the J end by 10 bases, with 8 bases between. The germline gives CDR1 ENHRY, CDR2 SYGVKD. The CDR3 totals 11 residues. CDR3 sequence: CAISEGQGAFF. The CDR3 region has the DNA TGTGCCATCAGTGAGGGGCAGGGAGCTTTCTTT.